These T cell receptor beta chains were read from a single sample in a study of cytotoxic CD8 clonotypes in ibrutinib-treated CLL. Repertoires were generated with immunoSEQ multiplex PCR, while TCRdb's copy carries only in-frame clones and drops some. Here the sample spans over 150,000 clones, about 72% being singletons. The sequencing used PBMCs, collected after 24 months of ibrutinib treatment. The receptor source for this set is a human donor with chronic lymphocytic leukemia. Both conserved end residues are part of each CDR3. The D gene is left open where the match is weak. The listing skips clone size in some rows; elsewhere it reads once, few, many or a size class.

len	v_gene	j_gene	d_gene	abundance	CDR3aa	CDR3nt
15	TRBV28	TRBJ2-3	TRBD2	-	CASSPSGRVADTQYF	TGTGCCAGCAGTCCGAGCGGGAGGGTGGCAGATACGCAGTATTTT
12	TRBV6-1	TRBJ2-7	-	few	CASSPEGNEQYF	TGTGCCAGCAGCCCTGAGGGTAACGAGCAGTACTTC
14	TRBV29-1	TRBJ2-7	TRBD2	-	CSVGLAGGVYEQYF	TGCAGCGTAGGACTAGCGGGAGGTGTGTACGAGCAGTACTTC
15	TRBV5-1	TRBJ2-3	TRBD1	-	CASSSRTGDTDTQYF	TGCGCCAGCAGCTCTCGGACAGGGGACACAGATACGCAGTATTTT
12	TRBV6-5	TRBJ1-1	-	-	CASRKGVTEAFF	TGTGCCAGCAGGAAAGGGGTGACTGAAGCTTTCTTT
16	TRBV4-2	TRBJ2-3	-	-	CASSQAGRRPGDTQYF	TGTGCCAGCAGCCAAGCTGGGCGACGACCTGGGGATACGCAGTATTTT
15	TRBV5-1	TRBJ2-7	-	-	CASSLRQANSYEQYF	TGCGCCAGCAGCTTGCGACAGGCAAACTCCTACGAGCAGTACTTC
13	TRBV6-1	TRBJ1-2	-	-	CASSQTLVYGYTF	TGTGCCAGCAGCCAGACACTCGTTTATGGCTACACCTTC
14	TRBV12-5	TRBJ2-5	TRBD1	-	CASGEGTGEETQYF	TGTGCTAGTGGCGAGGGGACAGGGGAAGAGACCCAGTACTTC
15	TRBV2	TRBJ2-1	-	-	CASSGSGSRDNEQFF	TGTGCCAGCAGTGGGTCGGGTTCCAGAGACAATGAGCAGTTCTTC
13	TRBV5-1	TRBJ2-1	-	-	CASSSTPWVEQFF	TGCGCCAGCAGCTCTACCCCTTGGGTTGAGCAGTTCTTC
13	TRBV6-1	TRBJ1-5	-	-	CASSDRAWQPQHF	TGTGCCAGCAGTGACAGGGCGTGGCAGCCCCAGCATTTT
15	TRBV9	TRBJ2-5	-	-	CASSVATAYQETQYF	TGTGCCAGCAGCGTAGCTACGGCGTACCAAGAGACCCAGTACTTC
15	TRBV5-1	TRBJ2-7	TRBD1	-	CASSLTGGASYEQYF	TGCGCCAGCAGCCTGACAGGGGGCGCCTCCTACGAGCAGTACTTC
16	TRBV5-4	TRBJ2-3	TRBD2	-	CASSSPSGGVTDTQYF	TGTGCCAGCAGCTCCCCCTCTGGGGGGGTCACAGATACGCAGTATTTT
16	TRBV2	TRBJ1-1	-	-	CASSEAMGAKNTEAFF	TGTGCCAGCAGTGAAGCGATGGGGGCCAAAAACACTGAAGCTTTCTTT